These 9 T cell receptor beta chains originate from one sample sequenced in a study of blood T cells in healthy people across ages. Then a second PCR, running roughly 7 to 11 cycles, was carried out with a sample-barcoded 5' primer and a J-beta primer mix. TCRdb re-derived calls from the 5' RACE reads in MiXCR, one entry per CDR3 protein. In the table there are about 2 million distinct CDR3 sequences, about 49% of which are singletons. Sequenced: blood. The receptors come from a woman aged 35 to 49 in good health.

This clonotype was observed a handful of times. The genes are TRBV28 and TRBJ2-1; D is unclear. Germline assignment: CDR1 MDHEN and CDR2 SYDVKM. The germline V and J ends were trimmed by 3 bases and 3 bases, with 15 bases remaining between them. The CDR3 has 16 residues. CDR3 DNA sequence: TGTGCCAGCAGTTTTAAGGCCCTTTCCGTCTACAATGAGCAGTTCTTC. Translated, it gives CASSFKALSVYNEQFF.

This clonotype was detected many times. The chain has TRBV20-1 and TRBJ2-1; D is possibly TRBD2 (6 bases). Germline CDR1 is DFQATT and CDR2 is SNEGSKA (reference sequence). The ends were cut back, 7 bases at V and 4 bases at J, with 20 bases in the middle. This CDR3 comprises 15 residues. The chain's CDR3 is CSVSGLSGLYNEQFF. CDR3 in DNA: TGCAGTGTCAGCGGGCTTTCGGGGTTATACAATGAGCAGTTCTTC.

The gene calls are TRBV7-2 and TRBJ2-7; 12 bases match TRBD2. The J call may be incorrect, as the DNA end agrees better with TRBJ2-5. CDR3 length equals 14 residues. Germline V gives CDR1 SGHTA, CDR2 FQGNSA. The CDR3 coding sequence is TGTGCCAGCAGTCTAGCGGGGGGGCGGCAGACCCAGTACTTC. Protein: CASSLAGGRQTQYF.

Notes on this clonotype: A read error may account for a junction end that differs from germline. CDR3 coding DNA: TGTGCCGGCAGTGAGTACGCCCGCACCGGGAAGACCCAGTACTTC. Residues: CAGSEYARTGKTQYF. The rearrangement joins TRBV25-1 to TRBJ2-7, with a weak D call TRBD2 (5 bases). Gene TRBJ2-5 matches the end of the DNA better, so the J call may be wrong. This CDR3 comprises 15 residues. From germline, CDR1 is MGHDK and CDR2 SYGVNS.

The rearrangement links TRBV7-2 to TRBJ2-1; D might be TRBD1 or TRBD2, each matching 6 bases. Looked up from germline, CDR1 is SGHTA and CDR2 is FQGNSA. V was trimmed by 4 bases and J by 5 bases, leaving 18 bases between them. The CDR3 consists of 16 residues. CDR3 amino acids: CASSSQRGEFHNEQFF. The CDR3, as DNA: TGTGCCAGCAGCTCCCAAAGGGGGGAATTCCACAATGAGCAGTTCTTC.

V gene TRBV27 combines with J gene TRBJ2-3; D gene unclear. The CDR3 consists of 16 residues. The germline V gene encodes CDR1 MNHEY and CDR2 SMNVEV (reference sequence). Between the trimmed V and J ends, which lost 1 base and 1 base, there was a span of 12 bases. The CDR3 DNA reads TGTGCCAGCAGTTTATTACCCGGGTATGGCACAGATACGCAGTATTTT. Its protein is CASSLLPGYGTDTQYF.

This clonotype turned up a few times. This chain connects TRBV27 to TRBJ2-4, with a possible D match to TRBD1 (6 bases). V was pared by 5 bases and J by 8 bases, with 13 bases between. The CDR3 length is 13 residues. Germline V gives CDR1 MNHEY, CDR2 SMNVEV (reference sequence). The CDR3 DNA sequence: TGTGCCAGCAGTCTCAACAGGGCTGACATTCAGTACTTC. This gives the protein CASSLNRADIQYF.

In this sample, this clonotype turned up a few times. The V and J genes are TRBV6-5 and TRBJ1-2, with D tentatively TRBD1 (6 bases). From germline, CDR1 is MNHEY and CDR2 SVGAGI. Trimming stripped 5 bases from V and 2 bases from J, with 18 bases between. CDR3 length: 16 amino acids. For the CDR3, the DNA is TGTGCCAGCAGTCCAATCTTTGGGGGCTCGAACTATGGCTACACCTTC. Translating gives CASSPIFGGSNYGYTF.

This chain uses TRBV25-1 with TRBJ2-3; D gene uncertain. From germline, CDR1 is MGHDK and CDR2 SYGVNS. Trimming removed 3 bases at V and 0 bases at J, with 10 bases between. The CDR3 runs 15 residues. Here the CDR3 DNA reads TGTGCCAGCAGTGATGCAGTGCGGAGCACAGATACGCAGTATTTT. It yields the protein CASSDAVRSTDTQYF.